The rows below give T cell receptor beta chains drawn from one sample of a study of blood T cell repertoires in COVID-19. The data were produced by immunoSEQ multiplex PCR, yet TCRdb's version contains in-frame clones alone and is incomplete. The top ten clones hold approximately 2.3% of a sample with about 180,000 clones, 89% of them seen once. The sample taken for sequencing was PBMCs or T cells enriched from blood (not recorded which). The receptors were sampled from a woman between 40 and 50 years old with acute COVID-19. CDR3s include the opening cysteine and the closing phenylalanine or tryptophan. A D gene is named only where the DNA matches it firmly. The size of a clone is reported for some rows only, either as once, few or many, or as a class for expanded clones.

j_call d_call v_call clone_size cdr3_aa cdr3_nt
TRBJ1-2 TRBD1 TRBV6-1 NA CASSESLGQGDYGYTF TGTGCCAGCAGTGAAAGTCTTGGGCAGGGGGACTATGGCTACACCTTC
TRBJ2-7 NA TRBV18 NA CASSGQEQYF TGTGCCAGCTCAGGCCAAGAGCAGTACTTC
TRBJ2-3 NA TRBV7-9 NA CASSPDGGGTDTQYF TGTGCCAGCAGCCCTGATGGCGGGGGCACAGATACGCAGTATTTT
TRBJ1-6 TRBD1 TRBV11-2 NA CASSFYRGDSPLHF TGTGCCAGCAGCTTTTACAGGGGAGATTCACCCCTCCACTTT
TRBJ1-2 NA TRBV6-5 NA CASSYSYNTNYGYTF TGTGCCAGCAGTTACTCGTATAACACTAACTATGGCTACACCTTC
TRBJ1-1 TRBD1 TRBV28 NA CASSPWGQGKNTEAFF TGTGCCAGCAGTCCTTGGGGACAGGGAAAGAACACTGAAGCTTTCTTT
TRBJ2-3 NA TRBV6-5 NA CASFSGITTDTQYF TGTGCCAGCTTCTCCGGGATTACCACAGATACGCAGTATTTT
TRBJ1-1 NA TRBV5-4 NA CASSLEAGFPSEAFF TGTGCCAGCAGCTTGGAGGCAGGGTTTCCCTCCGAAGCTTTCTTT
TRBJ2-1 TRBD2 TRBV7-6 NA CASSLASGTNEQFF TGTGCCAGCAGCTTGGCTAGCGGCACGAATGAGCAGTTCTTC
TRBJ2-7 NA TRBV6-5 NA CASSSSGTTYEQYF TGTGCCAGCAGTTCGTCCGGGACAACCTACGAGCAGTACTTC
TRBJ1-4 NA TRBV14 once CASSFSRGYEKLFF TGTGCCAGCAGCTTTTCGCGGGGGTATGAAAAACTGTTTTTT
TRBJ1-5 NA TRBV28 NA CASSLGEMWPQHF TGTGCCAGCAGTTTAGGGGAGATGTGGCCCCAGCATTTT
TRBJ1-5 NA TRBV15 NA CATSRDVGAQPQHF TGTGCCACCAGCAGGGATGTGGGGGCTCAGCCCCAGCATTTT
TRBJ1-2 TRBD1 TRBV3-1/TRBV3-2 NA CASSHTQGVNVGYTF TGTGCCAGCAGCCACACACAGGGGGTGAATGTTGGCTACACCTTC
TRBJ1-1 NA TRBV3-1/TRBV3-2 once CASSEPGRGANTEAFF TGTGCCAGCAGCGAACCCGGACGGGGGGCGAACACTGAAGCTTTCTTT
TRBJ2-3 NA TRBV27 NA CASSKAVLAGASTDTQYF TGTGCCAGCAGCAAAGCCGTACTAGCTGGGGCCTCCACAGATACGCAGTATTTT
TRBJ2-7 NA TRBV4-3 NA CASSPNSGVGEQYF TGCGCCAGCAGCCCGAACTCAGGGGTTGGGGAGCAGTACTTC
TRBJ1-1 TRBD1 TRBV4-1 NA CASSRTGGTGGMNTEAFF TGCGCCAGCAGCCGAACGGGCGGGACAGGGGGGATGAACACTGAAGCTTTCTTT
TRBJ2-2 TRBD1 TRBV5-6 NA CASSPAGTGPNTGELFF TGTGCCAGCAGCCCGGCAGGGACAGGGCCAAACACCGGGGAGCTGTTTTTT
TRBJ2-2 TRBD1 TRBV5-1 NA CASSLGTGGASNTGELFF TGCGCCAGCAGCTTGGGGACAGGGGGCGCGTCGAACACCGGGGAGCTGTTTTTT
TRBJ2-1 TRBD1 TRBV9 NA CASSPQGQGATNEQFF TGTGCCAGCAGCCCCCAAGGGCAGGGGGCCACCAATGAGCAGTTCTTC
TRBJ1-5 NA TRBV15 NA CATSRDKASNQPQHF TGTGCCACCAGCAGGGACAAGGCCAGCAATCAGCCCCAGCATTTT
TRBJ2-1 NA TRBV11-2 once CASSSLKRGGWNEQFF TGTGCCAGCAGCTCCCTTAAACGAGGAGGTTGGAATGAGCAGTTCTTC
TRBJ1-3 TRBD1 TRBV7-9 NA CASSWDREGQSGNTIYF TGTGCCAGCAGCTGGGACAGGGAGGGACAATCTGGAAACACCATATATTTT
TRBJ2-1 TRBD2 TRBV5-5 NA CASSRTSGGRDEQFF TGTGCCAGCAGCCGGACTAGCGGGGGTCGGGATGAGCAGTTCTTC
TRBJ1-1 TRBD1 TRBV29-1 NA CSVGAGTGGIVTEAFF TGCAGCGTTGGGGCCGGGACAGGGGGAATTGTCACTGAAGCTTTCTTT
TRBJ2-7 TRBD1 TRBV10-3 NA CAIRGDRGAEYF TGTGCCATCAGAGGAGACAGGGGGGCTGAGTACTTC
TRBJ2-6 NA TRBV13 NA CASSHKGRGGSGANVLTF TGTGCCAGCAGCCACAAGGGTCGAGGAGGCTCTGGGGCCAACGTCCTGACTTTC
TRBJ2-5 TRBD2 TRBV5-4 NA CASSLGGGTKETQYF TGTGCCAGCAGCTTGGGCGGGGGGACCAAAGAGACCCAGTACTTC
TRBJ1-1 NA TRBV6-5 NA CASSYSGGIGTEAFF TGTGCCAGCAGTTACTCGGGGGGAATAGGCACTGAAGCTTTCTTT
TRBJ1-4 TRBD1 TRBV9 NA CASSAGQGATNEKLFF TGTGCCAGCAGCGCTGGACAGGGGGCAACTAATGAAAAACTGTTTTTT
TRBJ1-6 NA TRBV14 NA CASSQKHTAYNSPLHF TGTGCCAGCAGCCAAAAACACACAGCCTATAATTCACCCCTCCACTTT
TRBJ2-5 TRBD2 TRBV11-2 once CASSLVPLAGEGTQYF TGTGCCAGCAGCTTAGTCCCACTAGCGGGAGAGGGGACCCAGTACTTC
TRBJ1-4 TRBD1 TRBV30 NA CAWSVVKISGGEEKLFF TGTGCCTGGAGTGTAGTCAAGATTTCAGGGGGTGAGGAAAAACTGTTTTTT
TRBJ2-5 TRBD2 TRBV6-5 NA CASRGAGGLRETQYF TGTGCCAGCAGAGGAGCGGGGGGGCTCCGTGAGACCCAGTACTTC
TRBJ2-1 TRBD2 TRBV7-2 once CASSLGSGRYNEQFF TGTGCCAGCAGCTTAGGGAGCGGGAGGTACAATGAGCAGTTCTTC
TRBJ1-5 TRBD1 TRBV30 NA CAWSADTGDNQPQHF TGTGCCTGGAGTGCGGATACAGGGGACAATCAGCCCCAGCATTTT
TRBJ1-4 TRBD1 TRBV6-6 once CASSYMTGVEKLFF TGTGCCAGCAGTTACATGACAGGGGTTGAAAAACTGTTTTTT
TRBJ2-1 NA TRBV19 NA CASSFLPGQTPYNEQFF TGTGCCAGTAGTTTTTTGCCGGGACAAACGCCTTACAATGAGCAGTTCTTC
TRBJ2-5 TRBD2 TRBV6-4 many CASSDTSGGDQETQYF TGTGCCAGCAGTGACACCAGCGGGGGGGACCAAGAGACCCAGTACTTC
TRBJ1-1 TRBD1 TRBV6-1 NA CASSEFVHSQGVNTEAFF TGTGCCAGCAGTGAATTTGTGCACAGCCAGGGGGTGAACACTGAAGCTTTCTTT
TRBJ2-5 TRBD2 TRBV5-1 NA CASSPPGGQETQYF TGCGCCAGCAGCCCTCCGGGGGGTCAAGAGACCCAGTACTTC
TRBJ1-1 NA TRBV29-1 NA CSVQTANTEAFF TGCAGCGTACAGACCGCGAACACTGAAGCTTTCTTT
TRBJ2-7 TRBD1 TRBV7-2 few CASSPGQGYEQYF TGTGCCAGCAGCCCAGGACAGGGTTACGAGCAGTACTTC
TRBJ1-5 TRBD1 TRBV28 NA CASSLGTANQPQHF TGTGCCAGCAGTCTTGGGACAGCCAATCAGCCCCAGCATTTT
TRBJ2-1 NA TRBV10-2 NA CASSEVGANLNEQFF TGCGCCAGCAGTGAGGTAGGGGCTAACTTAAATGAGCAGTTCTTC
TRBJ1-1 NA TRBV23-1 NA CASSPPPKGGWTEAFF TGCGCCAGCAGTCCGCCTCCCAAGGGGGGGTGGACTGAAGCTTTCTTT
TRBJ1-6 NA TRBV2 NA CASSEQGYNSPLHF TGTGCCAGCAGTGAACAGGGCTATAATTCACCCCTCCACTTT
TRBJ2-7 NA TRBV14 NA CASSPTRFHEQYF TGTGCCAGCAGCCCTACGCGGTTCCACGAGCAGTACTTC
TRBJ2-7 TRBD1 TRBV7-3 NA CASSSVKGEDRGTYEQYF TGTGCCAGCAGCTCAGTTAAGGGGGAGGACAGGGGAACGTACGAGCAGTACTTC
TRBJ1-1 NA TRBV19 once CASRGDTPNKGTEAFF TGTGCCAGTAGGGGGGACACCCCCAACAAAGGAACTGAAGCTTTCTTT
TRBJ1-5 NA TRBV7-8 NA CASSLLVNQPQHF TGTGCCAGCAGCCTACTGGTCAATCAGCCCCAGCATTTT
TRBJ2-7 NA TRBV28 NA CASSFGQAYEQYF TGTGCCAGCAGTTTTGGACAAGCCTACGAGCAGTACTTC
TRBJ2-7 TRBD2 TRBV2 NA CASSELAGGSYEQYF TGTGCCAGCAGTGAGTTAGCGGGCGGCTCCTACGAGCAGTACTTC
TRBJ2-7 NA TRBV6-2/TRBV6-3 once CASSLDSPKTGEQYF TGTGCCAGCAGTTTGGATAGCCCTAAGACGGGAGAGCAGTACTTC
TRBJ2-5 NA TRBV30 NA CAWSVRFGGQETQYF TGTGCCTGGAGTGTACGGTTCGGAGGACAAGAGACCCAGTACTTC
TRBJ1-2 NA TRBV28 NA CASSGGVGNYGYTF TGTGCCAGCAGTGGGGGGGTCGGTAACTATGGCTACACCTTC
TRBJ1-2 NA TRBV18 NA CASSPGEVYGYTF TGTGCCAGCTCACCGGGAGAGGTCTATGGCTACACCTTC
TRBJ2-5 NA TRBV2 NA CASRNREGETQYF TGTGCCAGCAGGAACAGGGAAGGAGAGACCCAGTACTTC
TRBJ2-1 TRBD2 TRBV2 NA CASRDRTSGRALEQFF TGTGCCAGCAGGGACCGGACTAGCGGGAGGGCCCTCGAGCAGTTCTTC